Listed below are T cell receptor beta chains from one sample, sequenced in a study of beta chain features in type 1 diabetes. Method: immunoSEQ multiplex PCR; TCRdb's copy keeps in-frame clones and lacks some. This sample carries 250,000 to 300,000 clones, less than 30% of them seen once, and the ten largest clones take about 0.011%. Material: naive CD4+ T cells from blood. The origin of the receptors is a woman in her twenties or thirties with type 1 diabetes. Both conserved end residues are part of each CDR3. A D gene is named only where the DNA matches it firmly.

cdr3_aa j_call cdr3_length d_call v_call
CASSLAIGGQNNEQFF TRBJ2-1 16 NA TRBV5-1
CASSQQGTGNTIYF TRBJ1-3 14 NA TRBV2
CASSLGSGNQPQHF TRBJ1-5 14 NA TRBV5-1
CAWGGWEATRAKNIQYF TRBJ2-4 17 NA TRBV30
CASRPGLANTGELFF TRBJ2-2 15 TRBD2 TRBV11-1
CASSLSAEYNEQFF TRBJ2-1 14 NA TRBV11-3
CASSQEGLGYNEQFF TRBJ2-1 15 TRBD2 TRBV4-2
CASSQEGGGVQPQHF TRBJ1-5 15 TRBD1 TRBV4-1
CASSLVGGAMNTEAFF TRBJ1-1 16 NA TRBV5-1
CASSEPGNINSYEQYF TRBJ2-7 16 NA TRBV25-1
CASSRTGTGLLYEQYF TRBJ2-7 16 TRBD1 TRBV19
CASSDGLPGLLNTEAFF TRBJ1-1 17 NA TRBV6-1
CASSFDNSEQFF TRBJ2-1 12 NA TRBV5-1
CASSYRLAGENEQYF TRBJ2-7 15 TRBD2 TRBV13
CASSLGDSYNEQFF TRBJ2-1 14 NA TRBV5-1
CASSLPPGQGAFF TRBJ1-1 13 TRBD1 TRBV5-6
CASSLGQGQETQYF TRBJ2-5 14 TRBD1 TRBV5-1
CASSTLGQNTEAFF TRBJ1-1 14 NA TRBV19
CASSRQGANQPQHF TRBJ1-5 14 TRBD1 TRBV4-1
CASSAAGGIEQFF TRBJ2-1 13 NA TRBV9
CASSQILAGYLTGELFF TRBJ2-2 17 NA TRBV4-1
CASSLYPRGGGGYTF TRBJ1-2 15 TRBD1 TRBV6-6
CSVATSGTYNEQFF TRBJ2-1 14 TRBD2 TRBV29-1
CASSLGTSGDNEQFF TRBJ2-1 15 TRBD2 TRBV5-6
CASQRAGGLNEQYF TRBJ2-7 14 TRBD2 TRBV13
CASSPEGNQPQHF TRBJ1-5 13 NA TRBV2
CATSRERLAVSYNEQFF TRBJ2-1 17 TRBD2 TRBV15
CASASGSHEQYF TRBJ2-7 12 TRBD2 TRBV5-6
CASSLTLGLAGELGANVLTF TRBJ2-6 20 TRBD2 TRBV7-3
CASSEGTGPSGANVLTF TRBJ2-6 17 TRBD1 TRBV7-7
CASSLQTGEQFF TRBJ2-1 12 TRBD1 TRBV11-3
CASSLSQDGYGYTF TRBJ1-2 14 NA TRBV28
CASSQSRKREPYEQYF TRBJ2-7 16 TRBD2 TRBV4-2
CASSRAGEGEQYF TRBJ2-7 13 TRBD2 TRBV7-3
CASSLRQPVYGYTF TRBJ1-2 14 NA TRBV7-9
CASSSQNEQFF TRBJ2-1 11 NA TRBV28
CASSYSTLGGSYEQYF TRBJ2-7 16 NA TRBV6-5
CSVEGTGGVPLGNEQFF TRBJ2-1 17 NA TRBV29-1
CASSQTHGTGTYEQYF TRBJ2-7 16 TRBD1 TRBV7-8
CASSRTRDTDTQYF TRBJ2-3 14 NA TRBV4-2
CASSGYRVGDTGELFF TRBJ2-2 16 NA TRBV9
CAISPGTGRDEQFF TRBJ2-1 14 TRBD1 TRBV10-3
CASSPWDTYTGELFF TRBJ2-2 15 NA TRBV14
CASSYHGGETQYF TRBJ2-5 13 NA TRBV6-6
CAWMGGGLNEQFF TRBJ2-1 13 NA TRBV30
CASSEAVRGNTQYF TRBJ2-3 14 NA TRBV6-1
CSVEQGRAFGYTF TRBJ1-2 13 TRBD1 TRBV29-1
CASSQDQPGISYGYTF TRBJ1-2 16 NA TRBV4-1
CAISPGQGSNEQFF TRBJ2-1 14 TRBD1 TRBV10-3
CASSPLVAGRETQYF TRBJ2-5 15 NA TRBV5-1
CASSWAQTQYF TRBJ2-5 11 NA TRBV28
CAWTPPDRDSGYTF TRBJ1-2 14 TRBD1 TRBV30
CASSDFPQGYGYTF TRBJ1-2 14 NA TRBV6-4
CASSLERQGNTEAFF TRBJ1-1 15 TRBD1 TRBV5-1
CATSGRSGANVLTF TRBJ2-6 14 NA TRBV15